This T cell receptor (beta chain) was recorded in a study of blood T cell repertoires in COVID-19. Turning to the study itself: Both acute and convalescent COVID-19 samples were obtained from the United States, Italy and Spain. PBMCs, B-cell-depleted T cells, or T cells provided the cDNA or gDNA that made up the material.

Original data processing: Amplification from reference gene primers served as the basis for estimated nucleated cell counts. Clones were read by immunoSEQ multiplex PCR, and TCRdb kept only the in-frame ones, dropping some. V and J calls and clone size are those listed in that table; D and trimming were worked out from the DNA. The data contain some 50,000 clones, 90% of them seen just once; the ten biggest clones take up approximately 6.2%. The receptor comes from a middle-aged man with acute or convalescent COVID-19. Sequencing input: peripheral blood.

CDR3 nucleotides: TGTGCCAGCAGCCAACCCCCTGGCGGCACGAGCTCTGGAAACACCATATATTTT. Amino acid sequence: CASSQPPGGTSSGNTIYF. The rearrangement links TRBV3-1 (or the pseudogene TRBV3-2) to TRBJ1-3; unclear D gene. Looked up from germline, CDR1 is LGHDT and CDR2 is YNNKEL (reference sequence). The V gene lost 2 bases and the J gene lost 0 bases, with 17 bases spanning the gap. This CDR3 spans 18 amino acids.